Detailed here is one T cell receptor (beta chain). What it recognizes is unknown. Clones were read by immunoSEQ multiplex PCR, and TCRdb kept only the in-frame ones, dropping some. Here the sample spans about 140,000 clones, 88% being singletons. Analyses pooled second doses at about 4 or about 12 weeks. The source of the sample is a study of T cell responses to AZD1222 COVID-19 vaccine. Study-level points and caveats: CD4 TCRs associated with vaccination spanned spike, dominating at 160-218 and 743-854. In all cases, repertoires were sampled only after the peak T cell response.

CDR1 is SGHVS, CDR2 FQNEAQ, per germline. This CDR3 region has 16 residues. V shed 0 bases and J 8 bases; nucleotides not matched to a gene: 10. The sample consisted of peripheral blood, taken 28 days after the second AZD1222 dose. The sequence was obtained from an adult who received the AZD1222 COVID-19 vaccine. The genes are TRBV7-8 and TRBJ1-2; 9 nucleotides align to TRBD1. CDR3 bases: TGTGCCAGCAGCTTAGCGGGCACAGGGGGCCAGGAGGGCTACACCTTC. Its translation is CASSLAGTGGQEGYTF.